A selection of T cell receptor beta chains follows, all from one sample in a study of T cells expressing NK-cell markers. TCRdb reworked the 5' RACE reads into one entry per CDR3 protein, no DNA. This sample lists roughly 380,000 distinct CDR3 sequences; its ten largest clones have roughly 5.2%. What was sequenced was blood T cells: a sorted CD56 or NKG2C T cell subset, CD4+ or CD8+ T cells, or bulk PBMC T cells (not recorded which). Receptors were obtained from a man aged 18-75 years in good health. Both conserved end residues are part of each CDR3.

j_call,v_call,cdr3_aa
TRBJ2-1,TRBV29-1,CSDLTGREQFF
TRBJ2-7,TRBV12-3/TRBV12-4,CASSPGTSGGKYEQYF
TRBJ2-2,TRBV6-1,CASTVLPGGNTGELFF
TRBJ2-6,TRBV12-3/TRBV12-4,CASSPSSWLSSSGANVLTF
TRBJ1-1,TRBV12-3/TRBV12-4,CASSPPGFPEAFF
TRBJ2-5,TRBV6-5,CASSIGLASETQYF
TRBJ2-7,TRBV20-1,CSPWASGVIYEQYF
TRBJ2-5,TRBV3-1,CASSQGTGTQETQYF
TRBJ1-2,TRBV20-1,CSVRKDIRTNYGYTF
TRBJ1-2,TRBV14,CASSQEAVHYGYTF
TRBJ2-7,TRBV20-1,CSARDHGQGAGEQYF